This TCR beta chain was observed in a study of blood T cells in healthy people across ages. Study-wide results and limits: The percentage of naive T cells correlated strongly with TCR beta diversity.

Then a second PCR, running about 6 to 12 cycles, was carried out with a sample-barcoded 5' primer and a J-beta primer mix. A single record per CDR3 protein comes from TCRdb applying MiXCR to the 5' RACE reads. This table has 1,300,000 or so distinct CDR3 sequences, around 59% appearing once. The draw of peripheral blood yielded roughly 9.4 milliliters from each donor. For this clonotype: Its antigen remains unknown.

The sequence was collected from a man between 18 and 29 years old in good health. Sequencing was performed on blood.

CDR3 nucleotide sequence: TGCAGCGTCCCTATGGGCTCCTCCGGGGAGCTGTTTTTT. Protein sequence: CSVPMGSSGELFF. J is TRBJ2-2 and V is TRBV29-1, with D unclear. CDR1 is SQVTM, CDR2 ANQGSEA, per germline. The CDR3 consists of 13 residues. Trimming left V 6 bases short and J 6 bases short, with 14 bases between.